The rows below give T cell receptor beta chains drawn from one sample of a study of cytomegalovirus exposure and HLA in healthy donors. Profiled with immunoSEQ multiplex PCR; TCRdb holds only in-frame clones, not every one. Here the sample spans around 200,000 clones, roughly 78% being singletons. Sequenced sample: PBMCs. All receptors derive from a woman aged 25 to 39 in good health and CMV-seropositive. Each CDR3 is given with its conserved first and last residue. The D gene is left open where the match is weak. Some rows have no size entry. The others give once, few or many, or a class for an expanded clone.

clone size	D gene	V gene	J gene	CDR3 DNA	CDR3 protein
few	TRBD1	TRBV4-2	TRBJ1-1	TGTGCCAGCAGCTCCTGGGGGACTGAAACAGGGGGCACTGAAGCTTTCTTT	CASSSWGTETGGTEAFF
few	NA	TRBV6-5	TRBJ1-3	TGTGCCAGCAGCCGACCACAGGCTACTGGAAACACCATATATTTT	CASSRPQATGNTIYF
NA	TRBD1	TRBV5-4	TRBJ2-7	TGTGCCAGCAGCCCTCGACAGGGAACCGAGCAGTACTTC	CASSPRQGTEQYF
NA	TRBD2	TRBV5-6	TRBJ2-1	TGTGCCAGCGGAACTAGCGGCTCCTACAATGAGCAGTTCTTC	CASGTSGSYNEQFF
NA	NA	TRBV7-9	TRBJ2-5	TGTTCCAGCAGCCCTCAGGGTAACAAGGAGACCCAGTACTTC	CSSSPQGNKETQYF
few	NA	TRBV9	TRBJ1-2	TGTGCCAGCAGCGCGGGGGGGGCCCCAGGAGATGGCTACACCTTC	CASSAGGAPGDGYTF
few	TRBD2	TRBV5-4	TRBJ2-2	TGTGCCAGCAGCCCGGGACTAGCGGGAGTATCCGGGGAGCTGTTTTTT	CASSPGLAGVSGELFF
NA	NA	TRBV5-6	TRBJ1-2	TGTGCCAGCAGCTTCTACAGGGCAGGCTATGGCTACACCTTC	CASSFYRAGYGYTF
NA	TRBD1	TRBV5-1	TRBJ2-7	TGCGCCAGCAGCTTGGATGCAGGGGGCTCTATCGTGGTCTACGAGCAGTACTTC	CASSLDAGGSIVVYEQYF
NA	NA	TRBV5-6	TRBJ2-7	TGTGCCAGCAGCCCGGTGGGCAGGGGGGAGGACTTC	CASSPVGRGEDF
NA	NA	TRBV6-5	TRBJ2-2	TGTGCCAGCACCCCCAGGGGAAAGGCCGGGGAGCTGTTTTTT	CASTPRGKAGELFF
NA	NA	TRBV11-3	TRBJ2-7	TGTGCCAGCAGCCCCTCCTTAGGGGGGGTTCGATACGAGCAGTACTTC	CASSPSLGGVRYEQYF
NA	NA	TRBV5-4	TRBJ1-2	TGTGCCAGCAGCCAACCGGAGCACTTCTATGGCTACACCTTC	CASSQPEHFYGYTF
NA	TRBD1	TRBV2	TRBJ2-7	TGTGCCAGCAGTCGACAGGGAATAACCTACGAGCAGTACTTC	CASSRQGITYEQYF
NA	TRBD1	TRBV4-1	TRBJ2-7	TGCGCCAGCAGCCAAGATGGGGGACAGGGATTCTACGAGCAGTACTTC	CASSQDGGQGFYEQYF
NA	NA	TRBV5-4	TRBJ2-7	TGTGCCAGCAGCTTGAAGCAGCGATCCTACGAGCAGTACTTC	CASSLKQRSYEQYF
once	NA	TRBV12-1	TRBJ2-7	TGTGCCAGCAGCCCACCAGCGCGTGGGTCAGGGCTCCAGTACTTC	CASSPPARGSGLQYF
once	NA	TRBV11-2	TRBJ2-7	TGTGCCGGCAGCTTTGAGTCCTACGAGCAGTACTTC	CAGSFESYEQYF
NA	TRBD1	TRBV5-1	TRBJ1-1	TGCGCCAGCAGCTTGATACCGACAGGGTCGGGCACTGAAGCTTTCTTT	CASSLIPTGSGTEAFF
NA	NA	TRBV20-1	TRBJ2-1	TGCAGTGCGTTAGGGGGTATTGAGCAGTTCTTC	CSALGGIEQFF
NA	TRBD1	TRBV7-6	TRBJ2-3	TGTGCCAGCAGCAACCCGATACAGACAGGGCCTAGCACAGATACGCAGTATTTT	CASSNPIQTGPSTDTQYF
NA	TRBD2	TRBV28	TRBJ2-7	TGTGCCAGCAGTGCCCAACTAGCGGGAGTGGGCGAGCAGTACTTC	CASSAQLAGVGEQYF
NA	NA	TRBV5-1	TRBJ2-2	TGCGCCAGCAGCTTGAGCGGGAACACCGGGGAGCTGTTTTTT	CASSLSGNTGELFF
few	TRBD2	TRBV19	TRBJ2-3	TGTGCCAGTACCTCACTAGCGGGAGAGGTAGATACGCAGTATTTT	CASTSLAGEVDTQYF
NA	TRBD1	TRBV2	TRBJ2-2	TGTGCCAGCAGTGAAGACAGGGGGCTGGGGGCGAACACCGGGGAGCTGTTTTTT	CASSEDRGLGANTGELFF
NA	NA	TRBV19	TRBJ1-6	TGTGCCAGTAGCCCTACGGGTAATTTGAATTCACCCCTCCACTTT	CASSPTGNLNSPLHF
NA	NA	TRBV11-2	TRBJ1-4	TGTGCCAGCAGCTTAGTTTTAGAAGCAACTAATGAAAAACTGTTTTTT	CASSLVLEATNEKLFF
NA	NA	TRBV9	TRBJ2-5	TGTGCCAGCAGCGTAGGGAACAGCCAAGAGACCCAGTACTTC	CASSVGNSQETQYF
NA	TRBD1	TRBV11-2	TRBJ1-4	TGTGCCAGCAGCTTAGTCGGACAGGGGTATGAAAAACTGTTTTTT	CASSLVGQGYEKLFF
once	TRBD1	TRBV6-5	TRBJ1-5	TGTGCCAGCAGTCCGAACAGGGGGCTCAGTCAGCCCCAGCATTTT	CASSPNRGLSQPQHF
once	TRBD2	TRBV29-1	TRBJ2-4	TGCAGCGTTGAAGTTGGCGGGAGGGACAAAAACATTCAGTACTTC	CSVEVGGRDKNIQYF
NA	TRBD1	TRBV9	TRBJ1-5	TGTGCCAGCAGCGTAACAGGGGGCGTGGGTCAGCCCCAGCATTTT	CASSVTGGVGQPQHF
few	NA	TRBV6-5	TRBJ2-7	TGTGCCAGCAGTTACTCGTGGGAGGTGGACGTTAACGAGCAGTACTTC	CASSYSWEVDVNEQYF
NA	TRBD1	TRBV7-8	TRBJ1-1	TGTGCCAGCAGCCGCCTCGGGACAGGCACTGAAGCTTTCTTT	CASSRLGTGTEAFF
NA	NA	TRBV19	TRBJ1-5	TGTGCCAGTAGTATACTGACTGTTCAGCCCCAGCATTTT	CASSILTVQPQHF
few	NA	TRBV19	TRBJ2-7	TGTGCCAGTAGTCCGGGGGCTAGGGGGCCTTCCTACGAGCAGTACTTC	CASSPGARGPSYEQYF
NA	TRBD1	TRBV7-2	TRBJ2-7	TGTGCCAGCAGCTCCCGGACAGGGCCAGGCGAGCAGTACTTC	CASSSRTGPGEQYF
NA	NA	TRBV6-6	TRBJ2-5	TGTGCCAGCAGTTACTCGGGGGGGGCCTCAGAGACCCAGTACTTC	CASSYSGGASETQYF
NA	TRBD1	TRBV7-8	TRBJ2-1	TGTGCCAGCAGCTTAGGGGCGACAGGGGGATACAATGAGCAGTTCTTC	CASSLGATGGYNEQFF
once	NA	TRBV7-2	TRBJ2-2	TGTGCCAGCAGCCCGACGACAGCCCCATCAGTCGGGGAGCTGTTTTTT	CASSPTTAPSVGELFF
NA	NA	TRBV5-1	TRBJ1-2	TGCGCCAGCAGCCGGGGCCGCAGGGGTTATGGCTACACCTTC	CASSRGRRGYGYTF
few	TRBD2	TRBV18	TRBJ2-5	TGTGCCAGCTCGCCCGGGACTAGCGAAGAGACCCAGTACTTC	CASSPGTSEETQYF
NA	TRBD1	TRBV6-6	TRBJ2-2	TGTGCCAGCATCTGGAGACAGGGGGCTAGGACCGGGGAGCTGTTTTTT	CASIWRQGARTGELFF
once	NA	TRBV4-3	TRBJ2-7	TGCGCCAGCAGCCAAGCCCTGGGCACTGGGTACGAGCAGTACTTC	CASSQALGTGYEQYF
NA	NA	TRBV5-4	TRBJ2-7	TGTGCCAGCAGCTTGGATGATAGCTCCTACGAGCAGTACTTC	CASSLDDSSYEQYF
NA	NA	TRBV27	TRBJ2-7	TGTGCCAGCAGTGACAGTCCCTACGAGCAGTACTTC	CASSDSPYEQYF